These T cell receptor beta chains were read from a single sample in a study of blood T cell repertoires in COVID-19. The repertoire was sequenced with immunoSEQ multiplex PCR; TCRdb's copy has only in-frame clones and lacks some. The table records 130,000 or so clones, around 89% of them present only once. What was sequenced was peripheral blood. The receptors shown here come from a man between 60 and 75 years old with COVID-19, enrolled during active disease. Each CDR3 is given with its conserved first and last residue. Fields, in order: clone size, V gene, CDR3 protein. Clone size is given for some rows only: seen once, a few or many times, or a class if the clone is expanded.

>.|TRBV29-1
CSVGTQGTTEAFF
>.|TRBV7-9
CASSPKFRVSGEQYF
>.|TRBV5-4
CASSRDSGNTQYF
>.|TRBV18
CASSPPGHKNTEAFF
>.|TRBV5-4
CASRLDRGLTDTQYF
>few|TRBV30
CASGLAGDGANVLTF
>.|TRBV11-2
CASRYTRPGDTQYF
>.|TRBV7-2
CASTPPTSGGQPTNEQYF
>.|TRBV5-5
CASSSELWAGGYGYTF
>.|TRBV11-2
CASSFRGEAGAGTDTQYF
>.|TRBV6-2/TRBV6-3
CASSTPGTGSQPQHF
>few|TRBV6-6
CASSYLGGLDGYTF
>.|TRBV4-2
CASSQETNTVSGNTQYF
>.|TRBV21-1
CASSSFYYSPLHF
>few|TRBV4-2
CASRDTGGGGEKLFF
>once|TRBV14
CASSRGEDQPQHF
>.|TRBV7-6
CASSSTGGFYNEQFF
>.|TRBV3-1/TRBV3-2
CASSPAGGNEQFF
>.|TRBV6-1
CASSEQATNSPLHF
>.|TRBV3-1/TRBV3-2
CASGHSYGYTF
>few|TRBV5-4
CASSSGGLAGSYNEQFF
>.|TRBV18
CASSPLQEEKLFF
>once|TRBV3-1/TRBV3-2
CASSQSHRGNYGYTF
>.|TRBV29-1
CSVEGSGVNTEAFF
>.|TRBV30
CAWSVTSYRAGNTIYF
>once|TRBV19
CASASGGRDNQPQHF
>.|TRBV5-4
CASSLAGLDNYGYTF
>.|TRBV30
CAWSLGQGGWLYGYTF
>.|TRBV19
CASSMAGSNTEAFF
>.|TRBV7-3
CASSFGGFDTGELFF
>.|TRBV11-2
CASSSPVRGSYNEQFF
>once|TRBV19
CASMPGSYNSPLHF
>.|TRBV18
CASSQGGTEAFF
>.|TRBV5-1
CASSLMTSGGTDTQYF
>.|TRBV9
CASSVGGGPPGTGELFF
>.|TRBV2
CASTNPGSGNTIYF
>once|TRBV5-4
CASSLVRASDKREQYF
>once|TRBV9
CASSVGGRQNEKLFF
>.|TRBV6-5
CASSRGLGVDTQYF
>.|TRBV4-3
CASSQVSQGTEAFF
>.|TRBV30
CAWNRRLAAYGYTF
>.|TRBV19
CASSIRDRGLGGYGYTF